This T cell receptor (beta chain) was documented in a study of OX40 agonist ivuxolimab in advanced cancers. Study-level background: Ivuxolimab, which is an agonistic anti-OX40 (CD134) antibody, was administered to the patients. From about 20 to 80 years was the age range, with a mean of about 56 years, and about 83% were male.

V lost 1 base and J 3 bases, leaving 13 bases between the germline ends. CDR3 length: 15 amino acids. Germline V gives CDR1 SGHNT, CDR2 YYREEE (reference sequence). A remark on this clone: Antigen unknown.

It was autoimmune disease history or systemic immunosuppression that excluded patients. Findings and caveats of the study: Expanded peripheral T cell antigen specificity was not determined.

Profiled with immunoSEQ multiplex PCR; TCRdb holds only in-frame clones, not every one. The sample lists around 26,000 clones, 88% occurring once. The TCR originated in an adult with an advanced solid tumor such as melanoma, head and neck, liver or kidney cancer. The source material was CD4+ or CD8+ T cells sorted from blood, sampled in a trial of the OX40 agonist ivuxolimab. The genes are TRBV5-4 and TRBJ1-1; D ambiguous. The CDR3 here is CASSLLVGGYTEAFF. Written as DNA, the CDR3 is TGTGCCAGCAGCTTGTTAGTTGGAGGATACACTGAAGCTTTCTTT.